The T cell receptor (beta chain) under discussion was sequenced for a study of blood T cell repertoires in COVID-19. The wider study: Sites in the United States, Italy and Spain provided acute and convalescent COVID-19 samples.

V dropped 6 bases and J dropped 0 bases, with 12 bases sitting between them. Looked up from germline, CDR1 is MNHEY and CDR2 is SMNVEV (reference sequence). CDR3 length: 16 amino acids. The protocol was immunoSEQ multiplex PCR, while the TCRdb copy is restricted to in-frame clones and leaves out a portion. Of fewer than 250,000 clones listed, 81% are singletons. The clonotype was recovered from a woman between 45 and 60 years old with acute COVID-19. The sequenced sample consisted of PBMCs or T cells enriched from blood (not recorded which). V usage is TRBV27 and J usage is TRBJ2-6; tentatively, D is TRBD2 (5 bases). This CDR3 reads CASSPFSVSGANVLTF. For the CDR3, the DNA is TGTGCCAGCAGCCCCTTTAGCGTCTCTGGGGCCAACGTCCTGACTTTC.